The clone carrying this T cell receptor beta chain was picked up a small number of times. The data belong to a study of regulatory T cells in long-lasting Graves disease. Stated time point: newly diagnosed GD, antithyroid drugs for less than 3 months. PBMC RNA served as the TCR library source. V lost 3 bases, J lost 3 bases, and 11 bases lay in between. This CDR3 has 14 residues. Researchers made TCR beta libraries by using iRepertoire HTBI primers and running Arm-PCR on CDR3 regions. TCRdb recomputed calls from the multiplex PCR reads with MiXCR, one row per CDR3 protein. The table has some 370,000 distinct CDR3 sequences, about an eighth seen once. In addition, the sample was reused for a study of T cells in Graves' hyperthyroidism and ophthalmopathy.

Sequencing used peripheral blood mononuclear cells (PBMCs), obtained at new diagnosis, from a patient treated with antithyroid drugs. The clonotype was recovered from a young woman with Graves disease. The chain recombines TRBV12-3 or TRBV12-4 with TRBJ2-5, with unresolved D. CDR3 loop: CASSLGPMEETQYF. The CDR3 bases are TGTGCCAGCAGTTTGGGTCCCATGGAAGAGACCCAGTACTTC.